This paragraph covers one TCR beta chain sequence. The target antigen is unknown. Expressed TCRB transcripts were sequenced after all isolated RNA was converted to cDNA. TCRdb's copy holds only in-frame clones and misses some; the assay was immunoSEQ multiplex PCR. The profile shows approximately 250,000 clones, around 25% of them singletons. The data stem from a study of beta chain features in type 1 diabetes. Whole-study findings and limits: Moderately but significantly shorter TCRB CDR3s were found in Type 1 diabetes patients in all four CD4+ subsets.

CDR3 length: 13 amino acids. V was pared by 7 bases and J by 8 bases, with 14 bases between. Germline CDR1 and CDR2: SGHAT and FQNNGV. Based on CD45RO/CCR7/CD25/CD127/CD95/CD27, CD4+ regulatory, stem cell-like memory, naive and central memory cells were sorted. The sequence was obtained from a woman aged 30 to 39 with type 1 diabetes. Specimen: naive CD4+ T cells from blood. V and J are TRBV11-2 and TRBJ2-2; no clear D gene. The CDR3 is CASTFISRGELFF. The CDR3, as DNA: TGTGCCAGCACGTTCATTTCGAGGGGGGAGCTGTTTTTT.